This T cell receptor beta chain emerged from a study of shared clonotypes between healthy human individuals. Study results and limitations: Across subsets, estimated richness was generally greater for naive than for memory populations. It was expected that sequencing depth would affect clonotype sharing among donors.

TCRdb's copy holds only in-frame clones and misses some; the assay was immunoSEQ multiplex PCR. Altogether about 2 million clones are present, 95% being singletons, with the ten largest covering 0.13%. With regard to this clone: Its specificity is not known.

V lost 3 bases, J lost 2 bases, and 3 bases stayed unmatched. The CDR3 sequence is 14 residues long. Germline V CDR1 and CDR2: SEHNR, FQNEAQ (reference sequence). This chain uses TRBV7-9 with TRBJ2-7, with 8 bases matching TRBD1. This TCR was sampled from a young man in good health. What was sequenced was naive CD4+ T cells sorted from blood. Noted subset: CD45RA+ positively selected. In nucleotides, the CDR3 is TGTGCCAGCAGCTTGAGGACAGGGCCCTACGAGCAGTACTTC. Translation gives CASSLRTGPYEQYF. Supplemented by reference TRBV7-9 and TRBJ2-7, the full variable domain reads DTGVSQNPRHKITKRGQNVTFRCDPISEHNRLYWYRQTLGQGPEFLTYFQNEAQLEKSRLLSDRFSAERPKGSFSTLEIQRTEQGDSAMYLCASSLRTGPYEQYFGPGTRLTVT.